This is a list of T cell receptor beta chains from one sample in a study of identical twins. TCRdb passed the 5' RACE reads through MiXCR, listing each CDR3 protein once. Here the sample spans roughly 1.6 million distinct CDR3 sequences, under 35% being singletons. The specimen was cord blood. These receptor sequences come from a newborn girl in good health. Each CDR3 is given with its conserved first and last residue. A D gene is named only where the DNA matches it firmly. The size of a clone is reported for some rows only, either as once, few or many, or as a class for expanded clones.

v_gene: TRBV5-1; j_gene: TRBJ2-7; d_gene: -; abundance: -; CDR3nt: TGCGCCAGCAGTCAGGCAGGGATATCCTACGAGCAGTACTTC; CDR3aa: CASSQAGISYEQYF
v_gene: TRBV6-2/TRBV6-3; j_gene: TRBJ2-5; d_gene: TRBD2; abundance: -; CDR3nt: TGTGCCAGCAGTTACGGACTAGCCGGGACCCACCAAGAGACCCAGTACTTC; CDR3aa: CASSYGLAGTHQETQYF
v_gene: TRBV20-1; j_gene: TRBJ2-7; d_gene: -; abundance: -; CDR3nt: TGCAGCCCAAGGGTTGGCGGGATCTCCTACAATGAGCAGTACTTC; CDR3aa: CSPRVGGISYNEQYF
v_gene: TRBV7-9; j_gene: TRBJ2-5; d_gene: TRBD2; abundance: few; CDR3nt: TGTGCCAGCAGTTTCCAACTAGCGGGGGGGCAAGAGACCCAGTACTTC; CDR3aa: CASSFQLAGGQETQYF
v_gene: TRBV28; j_gene: TRBJ1-5; d_gene: -; abundance: -; CDR3nt: TGTGCCAGCACTCGCGGACGGTCCAATCAGCCCCAGCATTTT; CDR3aa: CASTRGRSNQPQHF
v_gene: TRBV10-3; j_gene: TRBJ2-7; d_gene: -; abundance: few; CDR3nt: TGTGCCATCGCGGGCCTCGGGACCTACGAGCAGTACTTC; CDR3aa: CAIAGLGTYEQYF
v_gene: TRBV4-1; j_gene: TRBJ2-1; d_gene: -; abundance: few; CDR3nt: TGCGCCAGCAGCCAAGATCAAGGTTACTACAATGAGCAGTTCTTC; CDR3aa: CASSQDQGYYNEQFF
v_gene: TRBV7-2; j_gene: TRBJ1-6; d_gene: -; abundance: -; CDR3nt: TGTGCCAGCACCGATACAGGGTCCTATAATTCACCCCTCCACTTT; CDR3aa: CASTDTGSYNSPLHF
v_gene: TRBV20-1; j_gene: TRBJ1-2; d_gene: -; abundance: -; CDR3nt: TGCAGTGCCTCGGACGGGGCTAACTATGGCTACACCTTC; CDR3aa: CSASDGANYGYTF
v_gene: TRBV20-1; j_gene: TRBJ2-7; d_gene: TRBD2; abundance: -; CDR3nt: TGCAGTGCTAGTATCGGAGCGGGGGAGTACTCCTACGAGCAGTACTTC; CDR3aa: CSASIGAGEYSYEQYF
v_gene: TRBV28; j_gene: TRBJ2-7; d_gene: TRBD1; abundance: -; CDR3nt: TGTGCCAGCAGTCCACAAAGGACAGGGTACGAGCAGTACTTC; CDR3aa: CASSPQRTGYEQYF
v_gene: TRBV25-1; j_gene: TRBJ1-4; d_gene: TRBD1; abundance: -; CDR3nt: TGTGCCAGCAAGGGACAGCCTAATGAAAAACTGTTTTTT; CDR3aa: CASKGQPNEKLFF
v_gene: TRBV7-9; j_gene: TRBJ2-1; d_gene: -; abundance: -; CDR3nt: TGTGCCAGCAGCTACGGCCCCAATGAGCAGTTCTTC; CDR3aa: CASSYGPNEQFF
v_gene: TRBV29-1; j_gene: TRBJ2-3; d_gene: -; abundance: -; CDR3nt: TGCAGCGTTGGGCGTCCTAGCACAGATACGCAGTATTTT; CDR3aa: CSVGRPSTDTQYF
v_gene: TRBV5-1; j_gene: TRBJ2-3; d_gene: TRBD2; abundance: -; CDR3nt: TGCGCCGGCAGCTTGGAGGCGACTAGCGGGAGGATGGGTGATACGCAGTATTTT; CDR3aa: CAGSLEATSGRMGDTQYF
v_gene: TRBV10-3; j_gene: TRBJ2-7; d_gene: -; abundance: many; CDR3nt: TGTGCCATCAGTGGTCATTCCGGGTCCTACGAGCAGTACTTC; CDR3aa: CAISGHSGSYEQYF
v_gene: TRBV9; j_gene: TRBJ2-3; d_gene: -; abundance: -; CDR3nt: TGTGCCAGCAGCGTGAGACAAACAGAATCAGATACGCAGTATTTT; CDR3aa: CASSVRQTESDTQYF
v_gene: TRBV6-1; j_gene: TRBJ2-1; d_gene: -; abundance: -; CDR3nt: TGTGCCAGCAGCCTGTACGGGGGAGCTCCTTCCTACAGTGAGCAGTTCTTC; CDR3aa: CASSLYGGAPSYSEQFF
v_gene: TRBV29-1; j_gene: TRBJ2-3; d_gene: -; abundance: -; CDR3nt: TGCAGCGTCGGGTCGGGACTCTTCACAGATACGCAGTATTTT; CDR3aa: CSVGSGLFTDTQYF
v_gene: TRBV5-1; j_gene: TRBJ2-5; d_gene: -; abundance: many; CDR3nt: TGCGCCAGCAGCTCCGGGCCCCAAGAGACCCAGTACTTC; CDR3aa: CASSSGPQETQYF